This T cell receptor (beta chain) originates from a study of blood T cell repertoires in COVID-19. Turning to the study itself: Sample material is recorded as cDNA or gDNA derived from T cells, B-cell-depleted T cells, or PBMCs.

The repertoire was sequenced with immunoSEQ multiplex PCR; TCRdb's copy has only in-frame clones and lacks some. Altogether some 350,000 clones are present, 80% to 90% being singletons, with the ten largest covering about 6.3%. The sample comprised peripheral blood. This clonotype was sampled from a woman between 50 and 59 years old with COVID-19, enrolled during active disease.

CDR3 nucleotide sequence: TGTGCCAGCAGCTTAAGGGGAGGACTCCAACGTCATTTCACAGATACGCAGTATTTT. Translated: CASSLRGGLQRHFTDTQYF. The rearrangement uses TRBV11-3 and TRBJ2-3; D may be TRBD2 (6 bases). Deletions cut 2 bases from V and 2 bases from J, with 23 bases between. CDR1 is SGHNT, CDR2 YENEEA, per germline. The length of the CDR3 is 19 residues.